The sequence of this T cell receptor beta chain was determined in a study of beta chain features in type 1 diabetes. With 1 base removed from V and 7 bases from J, the gap between germline ends came to 11 bases. The CDR3 has 14 residues. CDR1 is MNHNS, CDR2 SASEGT, per germline. Sequencing targeted expressed TCRB transcripts, as all isolated RNA had been reverse transcribed. Profiled with immunoSEQ multiplex PCR; TCRdb holds only in-frame clones, not every one. The sample has some 120,000 clones, 17% seen once. Turning to this clone: Its matching antigen is unknown.

Broader study findings: The study found moderately but significantly shorter TCRB CDR3s in all four CD4+ subsets of Type 1 diabetes patients.

The material sequenced was central memory CD4+ T cells from blood. This chain joins TRBV6-1 and TRBJ1-5; D gene ambiguous. This clonotype was obtained from a man between 18 and 29 years old with type 1 diabetes. Here the CDR3 DNA reads TGTGCCAGCAGTGAAGGAACAGCGTCCCAGCCCCAGCATTTT. This sequence encodes CASSEGTASQPQHF.